This is a list of T cell receptor beta chains from one sample in a study of blood T cell repertoires in COVID-19. TCRdb's table, derived via immunoSEQ multiplex PCR, lists solely in-frame clones and lacks some. The data contain under 200,000 clones, over 80% of them seen just once; the ten biggest clones take up 2.9%. The sequenced sample consisted of peripheral blood. All receptors derive from a woman aged 55-70 years with acute or convalescent COVID-19. Each CDR3 is given with its conserved first and last residue. Each record gives: V gene, clone size, J gene, D gene, CDR3 protein, CDR3 DNA. A D gene is named only where the DNA matches it firmly. A row's size may be missing; if present it is once, few, many or a size class.

V: TRBV12-3/TRBV12-4; size: NA; J: TRBJ1-2; D: NA; CDR3: CASSPYGVYGYTF; DNA: TGTGCCAGCAGTCCGTACGGAGTCTATGGCTACACCTTC
V: TRBV4-2; size: NA; J: TRBJ2-6; D: NA; CDR3: CASSRYAGAGISGANVLTF; DNA: TGTGCCAGCAGCCGTTACGCGGGGGCCGGGATCTCTGGGGCCAACGTCCTGACTTTC
V: TRBV19; size: once; J: TRBJ2-5; D: TRBD1; CDR3: CASRPRQGQETQYF; DNA: TGTGCCAGTCGTCCCAGACAGGGCCAAGAGACCCAGTACTTC
V: TRBV7-9; size: NA; J: TRBJ1-3; D: NA; CDR3: CASSSGLAGNTIYF; DNA: TGTGCCAGCAGCTCTGGACTTGCCGGAAACACCATATATTTT
V: TRBV2; size: few; J: TRBJ1-1; D: NA; CDR3: CASREGWEAFF; DNA: TGTGCCAGCAGGGAGGGGTGGGAAGCTTTCTTT
V: TRBV24-1; size: NA; J: TRBJ2-2; D: TRBD1; CDR3: CATSDPPDRDNTGELFF; DNA: TGTGCCACCAGTGATCCCCCCGACAGGGACAACACCGGGGAGCTGTTTTTT
V: TRBV19; size: NA; J: TRBJ1-2; D: TRBD1; CDR3: CASSIGGQASYGYAF; DNA: TGTGCCAGTAGTATTGGAGGACAGGCCTCCTATGGCTACGCCTTC
V: TRBV27; size: NA; J: TRBJ2-1; D: TRBD1; CDR3: CASSLSRGYRSYNEQFF; DNA: TGTGCCAGCAGTTTGTCCAGGGGGTATCGCTCCTACAATGAGCAGTTCTTC
V: TRBV7-6; size: few; J: TRBJ1-5; D: NA; CDR3: CASSLDWGGNQPQHF; DNA: TGTGCCAGCAGCTTAGATTGGGGGGGCAATCAGCCCCAGCATTTT
V: TRBV2; size: NA; J: TRBJ1-2; D: NA; CDR3: CASSRGVDGYTF; DNA: TGTGCCAGCAGTCGGGGGGTGGATGGCTACACCTTC
V: TRBV6-2/TRBV6-3; size: NA; J: TRBJ1-1; D: NA; CDR3: CASSYSRRRNTEAFF; DNA: TGTGCCAGCAGTTATTCACGGAGGCGGAACACTGAAGCTTTCTTT
V: TRBV6-4; size: NA; J: TRBJ1-2; D: NA; CDR3: CASSDTQEGIYGYTF; DNA: TGTGCCAGCAGTGACACCCAGGAGGGGATCTATGGCTACACCTTC
V: TRBV4-1; size: NA; J: TRBJ2-3; D: TRBD2; CDR3: CASSQDSAGGTDTQYF; DNA: TGCGCCAGCAGCCAAGACTCAGCGGGGGGCACAGATACGCAGTATTTT
V: TRBV14; size: NA; J: TRBJ2-1; D: NA; CDR3: CASSQDLVRADEQFF; DNA: TGTGCCAGCAGCCAAGATCTAGTGAGGGCGGATGAGCAGTTCTTC
V: TRBV6-5; size: NA; J: TRBJ2-7; D: NA; CDR3: CASTANSREQYF; DNA: TGTGCCAGCACCGCAAATTCGCGCGAGCAGTACTTC
V: TRBV19; size: few; J: TRBJ1-3; D: TRBD1; CDR3: CASSIGNRGSSGNTIYF; DNA: TGTGCCAGTAGTATCGGGAACAGGGGAAGCTCTGGAAACACCATATATTTT
V: TRBV9; size: NA; J: TRBJ1-1; D: NA; CDR3: CASSVHPRDRVNTEAFF; DNA: TGTGCCAGCAGCGTCCACCCCAGGGATAGGGTTAACACTGAAGCTTTCTTT
V: TRBV7-9; size: NA; J: TRBJ1-2; D: TRBD1; CDR3: CASSLTGMNYGYTF; DNA: TGTGCCAGCAGCTTGACAGGGATGAACTATGGCTACACCTTC
V: TRBV4-3; size: NA; J: TRBJ2-6; D: NA; CDR3: CASSQGIGSGANVLTF; DNA: TGCGCCAGCAGCCAAGGTATCGGGAGTGGGGCCAACGTCCTGACTTTC
V: TRBV5-1; size: NA; J: TRBJ2-5; D: TRBD2; CDR3: CASSLVLAGFQETQYF; DNA: TGCGCCAGCAGCTTGGTGCTAGCGGGGTTCCAAGAGACCCAGTACTTC
V: TRBV5-4; size: NA; J: TRBJ2-3; D: NA; CDR3: CASSLVSANTDTQYF; DNA: TGTGCCAGCAGCTTAGTTTCCGCTAACACAGATACGCAGTATTTT
V: TRBV7-9; size: NA; J: TRBJ1-2; D: TRBD1; CDR3: CASSTGQGLDYGYTF; DNA: TGTGCCAGCAGCACCGGACAGGGGCTCGATTATGGCTACACCTTC
V: TRBV9; size: NA; J: TRBJ2-1; D: NA; CDR3: CASSDYRARYNEQFF; DNA: TGTGCCAGCAGCGACTACAGGGCGCGGTACAATGAGCAGTTCTTC
V: TRBV28; size: NA; J: TRBJ1-2; D: TRBD1; CDR3: CASRGQIYGYTF; DNA: TGTGCCAGCAGGGGACAGATTTATGGCTACACCTTC
V: TRBV27; size: NA; J: TRBJ2-3; D: TRBD1; CDR3: CASTRTGGPSTDTQYF; DNA: TGTGCCAGCACCAGGACAGGGGGCCCTAGCACAGATACGCAGTATTTT
V: TRBV7-2; size: NA; J: TRBJ2-5; D: TRBD2; CDR3: CASSSLAGGGLRETQYF; DNA: TGTGCCAGCAGCTCCCTAGCGGGGGGAGGTTTGCGAGAGACCCAGTACTTC
V: TRBV4-3; size: few; J: TRBJ1-5; D: NA; CDR3: CASSQEGGGKPQHF; DNA: TGCGCCAGCAGCCAAGAAGGGGGTGGGAAGCCCCAGCATTTT
V: TRBV12-5; size: NA; J: TRBJ2-3; D: TRBD1; CDR3: CASATGQGPDTQYF; DNA: TGTGCTAGTGCTACGGGACAGGGACCAGATACGCAGTATTTT
V: TRBV11-2; size: NA; J: TRBJ1-3; D: NA; CDR3: CASSQTVLRGNTIYF; DNA: TGTGCCAGCAGCCAGACAGTTTTGCGGGGAAACACCATATATTTT
V: TRBV6-5; size: NA; J: TRBJ2-7; D: TRBD2; CDR3: CASTTSGGLSYEQYF; DNA: TGTGCCAGCACTACTAGCGGGGGGCTCTCCTACGAGCAGTACTTC
V: TRBV5-8; size: NA; J: TRBJ2-6; D: NA; CDR3: CASSRLGGETSGANVLTF; DNA: TGTGCCAGCAGCCGTCTTGGGGGCGAAACATCTGGGGCCAACGTCCTGACTTTC
V: TRBV3-1/TRBV3-2; size: NA; J: TRBJ1-2; D: NA; CDR3: CASSRHQGRGSYTF; DNA: TGTGCCAGCAGCCGTCATCAGGGGAGGGGAAGCTACACCTTC
V: TRBV6-5; size: NA; J: TRBJ2-1; D: TRBD1; CDR3: CASSRTGGNGNEQFF; DNA: TGTGCCAGCAGTCGCACAGGGGGTAACGGCAATGAGCAGTTCTTC
V: TRBV7-8; size: NA; J: TRBJ2-6; D: NA; CDR3: CASSQNRFSGANVLTF; DNA: TGTGCCAGCAGTCAAAACAGGTTCTCTGGGGCCAACGTCCTGACTTTC
V: TRBV5-1; size: NA; J: TRBJ1-6; D: NA; CDR3: CASRDGGYNSPLHF; DNA: TGCGCCAGCAGAGACGGAGGGTATAATTCACCCCTCCACTTT
V: TRBV11-2; size: few; J: TRBJ1-2; D: TRBD1; CDR3: CASSLDRGNYGYTF; DNA: TGTGCCAGCAGCTTGGACAGGGGCAACTATGGCTACACCTTC
V: TRBV5-1; size: once; J: TRBJ1-2; D: TRBD1; CDR3: CASSSDRAGGYTF; DNA: TGCGCCAGCAGCTCTGACAGGGCTGGTGGCTACACCTTC
V: TRBV10-2; size: NA; J: TRBJ1-3; D: NA; CDR3: CASRNTVLSGNTIYF; DNA: TGCGCCAGCAGGAATACAGTTTTATCTGGAAACACCATATATTTT
V: TRBV18; size: NA; J: TRBJ2-1; D: NA; CDR3: CASSPLGASIGVENNEQFF; DNA: TGTGCCAGCTCACCACTGGGGGCCTCAATAGGTGTAGAAAACAATGAGCAGTTCTTC
V: TRBV13; size: once; J: TRBJ1-3; D: NA; CDR3: CASSLRSAGNTIYF; DNA: TGTGCCAGCAGCTTACGATCGGCTGGAAACACCATATATTTT
V: TRBV5-1; size: few; J: TRBJ1-5; D: NA; CDR3: CASSLVGGNQPQHF; DNA: TGCGCCAGCAGCTTGGTTGGAGGCAATCAGCCCCAGCATTTT
V: TRBV5-1; size: NA; J: TRBJ2-1; D: TRBD1; CDR3: CASRFDRGGNEQFF; DNA: TGCGCCAGCAGGTTCGACAGGGGGGGTAATGAGCAGTTCTTC
V: TRBV24-1; size: NA; J: TRBJ1-2; D: NA; CDR3: CAIQSNRALGGYTF; DNA: TGTGCCATTCAGTCCAACAGGGCACTGGGGGGCTACACCTTC
V: TRBV5-1; size: NA; J: TRBJ2-5; D: TRBD2; CDR3: CASSEGLARETQYF; DNA: TGCGCCAGCAGCGAGGGACTAGCGCGAGAGACCCAGTACTTC
V: TRBV12-3/TRBV12-4; size: once; J: TRBJ1-2; D: NA; CDR3: CASNRDGIYGYTF; DNA: TGTGCCAGCAACAGGGACGGGATATATGGCTACACCTTC
V: TRBV5-1; size: few; J: TRBJ2-2; D: NA; CDR3: CASSHYTGELFF; DNA: TGCGCCAGCAGCCACTACACCGGGGAGCTGTTTTTT
V: TRBV4-3; size: NA; J: TRBJ1-3; D: TRBD1; CDR3: CASSQTGAYSGNTIYF; DNA: TGCGCCAGCAGCCAAACAGGGGCTTACTCTGGAAACACCATATATTTT
V: TRBV3-1/TRBV3-2; size: NA; J: TRBJ1-2; D: NA; CDR3: CASSHGGKGYTF; DNA: TGTGCCAGCAGCCACGGGGGTAAGGGCTACACCTTC
V: TRBV20-1; size: NA; J: TRBJ2-1; D: TRBD2; CDR3: CSASGSGTYNEQFF; DNA: TGCAGTGCTAGTGGCAGCGGGACCTACAATGAGCAGTTCTTC
V: TRBV21-1; size: NA; J: TRBJ1-3; D: NA; CDR3: CASSNWGEWTGPFSGNTIYF; DNA: TGTGCCAGCAGCAACTGGGGAGAATGGACAGGGCCCTTCTCTGGAAACACCATATATTTT
V: TRBV5-1; size: NA; J: TRBJ1-6; D: NA; CDR3: CASSWGGGGSPLHF; DNA: TGCGCCAGCAGCTGGGGAGGGGGTGGATCACCCCTCCACTTT
V: TRBV5-6; size: NA; J: TRBJ2-7; D: TRBD1; CDR3: CASSRGEQGWTNEQYF; DNA: TGTGCCAGCAGCAGGGGAGAACAGGGGTGGACGAACGAGCAGTACTTC
V: TRBV6-2/TRBV6-3; size: NA; J: TRBJ1-2; D: NA; CDR3: CASSSPAPRRSSIGYGYTF; DNA: TGTGCCAGCAGTTCCCCCGCCCCCCGACGGAGCTCGATAGGCTATGGCTACACCTTC
V: TRBV10-3; size: few; J: TRBJ2-7; D: TRBD1; CDR3: CAISGRDRGHEQYF; DNA: TGTGCCATCAGTGGCCGGGACAGGGGACACGAGCAGTACTTC